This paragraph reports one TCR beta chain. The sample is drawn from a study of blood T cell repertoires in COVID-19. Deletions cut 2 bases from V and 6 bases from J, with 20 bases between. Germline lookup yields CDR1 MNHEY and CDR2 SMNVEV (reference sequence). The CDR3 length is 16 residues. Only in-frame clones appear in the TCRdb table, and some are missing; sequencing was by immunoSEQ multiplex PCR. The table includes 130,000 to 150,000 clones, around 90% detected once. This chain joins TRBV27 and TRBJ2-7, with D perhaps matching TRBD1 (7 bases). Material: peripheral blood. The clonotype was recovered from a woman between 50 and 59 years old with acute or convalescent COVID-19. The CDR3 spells CASSLTRGALVGEQYF. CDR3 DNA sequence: TGTGCCAGCAGTTTAACCAGGGGGGCACTTGTGGGCGAGCAGTACTTC.